This T cell receptor (beta chain) comes out of a study of OX40 agonist ivuxolimab in advanced cancers. Blood got drawn at baseline, again on cycle 4 day 1, and then on cycle 7 day 1. The method was immunoSEQ multiplex PCR; TCRdb's version includes in-frame clones alone and lacks a portion of them. The sample comprises some 25,000 clones, 80% to 90% of which are singletons, and around 15% rests with the top ten. Germline values: CDR1 MNHNS, CDR2 SASEGT. The germline V and J ends were trimmed by 1 base and 1 base, with 10 bases remaining between them. The CDR3 contains 15 residues. Here the sequenced sample was CD4+ or CD8+ T cells sorted from blood, taken in a trial of the OX40 agonist ivuxolimab. The sequence came from an adult with an advanced solid tumor such as melanoma, head and neck, liver or kidney cancer. The chain combines TRBV6-1 with TRBJ1-2, with D possibly matching TRBD1 (5 bases). CDR3 residues: CASSEGRVVNYGYTF. Here the CDR3 DNA reads TGTGCCAGCAGTGAAGGCAGGGTCGTTAACTATGGCTACACCTTC.